This T cell receptor beta chain comes out of a study of cytomegalovirus exposure and HLA in healthy donors. Broader study findings: Owing to their indistinguishability, certain V segments, notably TRBV6-2 and TRBV6-3, were excluded.

Germline V gene sequence: CDR1 MNHEY, CDR2 SMNVEV (reference sequence). The CDR3 is 17 residues long. V lost 4 bases and J lost 3; bases outside the gene matches: 13. Vbeta (60) and Jbeta (13) primers were used in the PCR. Only in-frame clones appear in the TCRdb table, and some are missing; sequencing was by immunoSEQ multiplex PCR. The sample carries roughly 100,000 clones, nearly 80% recorded once. Regarding this clone: No antigen is known for it.

The material sequenced was PBMCs. The source is a man in his 60s in good health and CMV-seropositive. The rearrangement joins TRBV27 to TRBJ2-7, with 9 bases matching TRBD1. This CDR3 reads CASSSFSGQGKVYEQYF. The CDR3 nucleotides read TGTGCCAGCAGTTCCTTCTCGGGACAGGGCAAGGTCTACGAGCAGTACTTC.